Shown below are 15 T cell receptor beta chains from a single sample sequenced in a study of technical replicates of blood from a handful of donors. Clones were sequenced by immunoSEQ multiplex PCR, and TCRdb holds only the in-frame ones, with some missing. The sample carries around 80,000 clones, around 91% recorded once. The specimen was T cells isolated from PBMCs. The origin of the receptors is a human donor in good health.

This rearrangement joins TRBV7-9 to TRBJ1-5, with 8 bases lining up with TRBD1. The CDR3 length is 16 residues. V shed 1 base, J shed 1 base, and the junction held 3 bases outside the gene matches. CDR1 is SEHNR, CDR2 FQNEAQ, per germline (reference sequence). The CDR3 DNA reads TGTGCCAGCAGCTTAGGTCAGGGGGCGAGCAATCAGCCCCAGCATTTT. It specifies CASSLGQGASNQPQHF.

This sequence joins TRBV7-3 and TRBJ2-1; 11 nucleotides agree with TRBD2. The V and J ends lost 4 bases and 3 bases, in that order; junction bases with no gene match: 2. The germline V gene has CDR1 SGHTA and CDR2 FQGTGA. The CDR3 contains 15 residues. CDR3 nucleotides: TGTGCCAGCAGCTCCGGGACTAGCGGCTACAATGAGCAGTTCTTC. Translation gives CASSSGTSGYNEQFF.

This clone was seen only a few times. The V and J genes are TRBV13 and TRBJ1-1, with TRBD1 as a possible D gene (5 bases). The CDR3 is 16 residues long. V was shortened by 3 bases and J by 11 bases, with 25 bases between the two germline ends. Germline CDR1 PRHDT, CDR2 FYEKMQ (reference sequence). The CDR3 is CASSLGGVSATPDAFF. CDR3 bases: TGTGCCAGCAGCTTGGGGGGGGTTTCCGCTACCCCCGATGCTTTCTTT.

V gene TRBV25-1 combines with J gene TRBJ1-4; the match to TRBD1 covers 7 bases. Looked up from germline, CDR1 is MGHDK and CDR2 is SYGVNS. CDR3 length: 15 amino acids. The V and J ends lost 3 bases and 8 bases, in that order; junction bases with no gene match: 9. This CDR3 is CASSDRTGLNEKLFF. For the CDR3, the DNA is TGTGCCAGCAGTGACCGGACAGGCCTGAACGAAAAACTGTTTTTT.

The V gene is TRBV29-1, the J gene TRBJ1-4; 11 nucleotides agree with TRBD1. The CDR3 consists of 12 residues. The V gene's germline CDR1 is SQVTM and CDR2 ANQGSEA. Trimming at V came to 4 bases and at J to 11 bases, leaving 3 bases not matched to a gene. CDR3 amino acids: CSVGDRGEKLFF. The DNA for the CDR3 is TGCAGCGTTGGGGACAGGGGGGAGAAACTGTTTTTT.

The J gene is TRBJ1-3, the V gene TRBV28; D is uncertain. The CDR3 has 14 amino acids. CDR1 is MDHEN and CDR2 is SYDVKM in the germline V gene. Trimming stripped 7 bases from V and 1 base from J, with 11 bases between. The DNA for the CDR3 is TGTGCCAGCATACTCAGCGGATCTGGAAACACCATATATTTT. It yields the protein CASILSGSGNTIYF.

This clone was picked up one time. DNA for the CDR3: TGTGCCAGCAGCAATCGACTAGCCCCGAACACCGGGGAGCTGTTTTTT. This sequence encodes CASSNRLAPNTGELFF. The chain has TRBV4-2 and TRBJ2-2, with 7 nucleotides matching TRBD2. CDR1 LGHNA and CDR2 YNFKEQ come from the germline V gene. The V gene end was trimmed by 5 bases and the J gene end by 0 bases; junction bases not matched to a gene: 6. The CDR3 is 16 residues long.

This clone occurred a few times. This chain connects TRBV7-2 to TRBJ1-4; possible D gene TRBD1, 5 bases. Per germline, CDR1 SGHTA and CDR2 FQGNSA. V lost 2 bases, J lost 2 bases, and 9 bases lay in between. The CDR3 contains 15 residues. CDR3 sequence: CASSLNGGTNEKLFF. CDR3 nucleotides: TGTGCCAGCAGCTTAAACGGGGGGACTAATGAAAAACTGTTTTTT.

This clone was counted only a few times. The V gene is TRBV28, the J gene TRBJ1-2; D uncertain. Trimming pared 7 bases from V and 10 bases from J, leaving 16 bases between. This CDR3 is 12 amino acids long. Germline CDR1 is MDHEN and CDR2 is SYDVKM. The CDR3 here is CASNTAGRLYTF. CDR3 nucleotides: TGTGCCAGCAACACGGCCGGGAGGCTCTACACCTTC.

This clone is a singleton in its sample. The rearrangement uses TRBV10-3 and TRBJ1-5, with TRBD1 as a possible D gene (5 bases). V was trimmed by 7 bases and J by 6 bases, leaving 16 bases between them. The CDR3 contains 14 residues. Germline V gives CDR1 ENHRY, CDR2 SYGVKD. CDR3 region: CAITSGGGSQPQHF. As DNA, the CDR3 is TGTGCCATCACATCCGGGGGGGGGAGTCAGCCCCAGCATTTT.

V usage is TRBV27 and J usage is TRBJ1-4; 7 nucleotides agree with TRBD1. Unmatched junction bases numbered 5, after V lost 2 bases and J lost 8 bases. The CDR3 sequence is 14 residues long. CDR1 is MNHEY, CDR2 SMNVEV, per germline (reference sequence). The CDR3 loop reads CASSLVRGREKLFF. The DNA of the CDR3 is TGTGCCAGCAGTTTAGTGAGGGGGCGAGAAAAACTGTTTTTT.

The chain recombines TRBV18 with TRBJ1-4; the match to TRBD1 covers 8 bases. This CDR3 has 15 amino acids. The V and J ends lost 4 bases and 0 bases, in that order; junction bases with no gene match: 1. Germline-derived CDR1 and CDR2 are KGHSH and LQKENI. The CDR3 reads CASSRTGSTNEKLFF. Written as DNA, the CDR3 is TGTGCCAGCTCACGGACAGGGTCAACTAATGAAAAACTGTTTTTT.

V gene TRBV30 combines with J gene TRBJ2-1; D possibly corresponds to TRBD2 (5 bases). V shed 4 bases and J shed 5 bases, with 15 bases lying between them. CDR3 length: 14 residues. The germline CDR1 and CDR2 sequences are GTSNPN and SVGIG (reference sequence). CDR3 sequence reads: CAWTVGGRNNEQFF. CDR3 sequence (DNA): TGTGCCTGGACTGTGGGCGGGCGGAACAATGAGCAGTTCTTC.

This chain connects TRBV11-2 to TRBJ1-2; 7 bases match TRBD1. Germline V gene sequence: CDR1 SGHAT, CDR2 FQNNGV. The CDR3 is made up of 15 amino acids. J gave up 2 bases and V 1 base, and 4 bases lay outside the gene matches. CDR3 nucleotide sequence: TGTGCCAGCAGCTTAGTACAGGGGTGGAACTATGGCTACACCTTC. It translates to CASSLVQGWNYGYTF.

The rearrangement links TRBV4-1 to TRBJ1-5; 8 nucleotides agree with TRBD1. The germline V gene encodes CDR1 MGHRA and CDR2 YSYEKL. The CDR3 runs 16 residues. J lost 2 bases, V lost 4 bases, and 7 bases had no gene match. CDR3 sequence reads: CASSLRQGNGNQPQHF. Written as DNA, the CDR3 is TGCGCCAGCAGCCTGCGACAGGGGAATGGCAATCAGCCCCAGCATTTT.